These 31 T cell receptor beta chains were all obtained from the same sample, sequenced in a study of tumor-infiltrating lymphocytes in localized non-small cell lung cancer. TCRdb's copy holds only in-frame clones and misses some; the assay was immunoSEQ multiplex PCR. The table has 25,000 or so clones, about two thirds seen once; the top ten hold over 6%. Source material: lung tumor tissue. These receptors all come from a human donor with non-small cell lung cancer.

The chain employs TRBV2 and TRBJ2-4; D may correspond to TRBD1 or TRBD2 (7 bases each). This CDR3 spans 14 amino acids. Trimming cost V 4 bases and J 7 bases, with 14 bases left between them. Germline assignment: CDR1 SNHLY and CDR2 FYNNEI. CDR3 sequence: CASSGARGGNIQYF. The CDR3 region has the DNA TGTGCCAGCAGTGGTGCCAGGGGGGGGAACATTCAGTACTTC.

V usage is TRBV6-5 and J usage is TRBJ1-5; D perhaps matches TRBD1 (6 bases). Trimming left V 5 bases short and J 7 bases short, with 15 bases between. The germline CDR1 and CDR2 sequences are MNHEY and SVGAGI. The CDR3 is 14 residues long. CDR3 sequence (DNA): TGTGCCAGCAGTCCAACAGGGAATTGGCAGCCCCAGCATTTT. Translated, it gives CASSPTGNWQPQHF.

This clone showed up just a few times. The chain recombines TRBV5-1 with TRBJ1-1, with TRBD1 as a possible D gene (5 bases). The CDR3 totals 13 residues. Germline V lookup: CDR1 SGHRS, CDR2 YFSETQ. Trimming removed 7 bases at V and 5 bases at J, with 15 bases between. As DNA, the CDR3 is TGCGCCAGCTGGGGAGGCGAGGGGACTGAAGCTTTCTTT. It is translated as CASWGGEGTEAFF.

The chain carries TRBV7-2 and TRBJ2-7; D is unclear. The CDR3 runs to 11 residues. The germline gives CDR1 SGHTA, CDR2 FQGNSA. Between the trimmed V and J ends, which lost 5 bases and 1 base, there was a span of 3 bases. CDR3 amino acids: CASSPSYEQYF. As DNA, the CDR3 is TGTGCCAGCAGCCCATCCTACGAGCAGTACTTC.

The sample holds a few counts of this clone. The rearrangement links TRBV30 to TRBJ1-5, with 12 nucleotides matching TRBD1. This CDR3 contains 15 residues. Germline lookup yields CDR1 GTSNPN and CDR2 SVGIG (reference sequence). The J segment lost 7 bases and the V segment lost 3 bases, leaving 7 bases of the junction unmatched. CDR3 DNA sequence: TGTGCCTGGAGCGGGACAGGGGGCTGGGAACAGCCCCAGCATTTT. This encodes CAWSGTGGWEQPQHF. The full variable domain, rest sourced from reference TRBV30 and TRBJ1-5, is SQTIHQWPATLVQPVGSPLSLECTVEGTSNPNLYWYRQAAGRGLQLLFYSVGIGQISSEVPQNLSASRPQDRQFILSSKKLLLSDSGFYLCAWSGTGGWEQPQHFGDGTRLSIL.

This clone has a handful of counts. The chain carries TRBV29-1 and TRBJ1-1; TRBD1 agrees at 10 bases. CDR3 length equals 14 residues. Germline trimming cut 5 bases from V and 5 bases from J; bases unmatched to any gene: 8. In germline, CDR1 is SQVTM, CDR2 ANQGSEA. CDR3 residues: CSVRRQGARTEAFF. Here the CDR3 DNA reads TGCAGCGTTCGAAGACAGGGGGCGAGAACTGAAGCTTTCTTT.

This clone is a singleton in its sample. The J gene is TRBJ2-6, the V gene TRBV9, with D possibly being TRBD1 (6 bases). This CDR3 spans 17 amino acids. V lost 0 bases to trimming and J lost 2 bases, with 12 bases between them. Germline CDR1 and CDR2: SGDLS and YYNGEE. The CDR3 DNA sequence: TGTGCCAGCAGCGTAGATGGGGGCGCAACTGGGGCCAACGTCCTGACTTTC. This sequence encodes CASSVDGGATGANVLTF. The whole variable domain, filled in from reference TRBV9 and TRBJ2-6, reads DSGVTQTPKHLITATGQRVTLRCSPRSGDLSVYWYQQSLDQGLQFLIQYYNGEERAKGNILERFSAQQFPDLHSELNLSSLELGDSALYFCASSVDGGATGANVLTFGAGSRLTVL.

This chain joins TRBV5-6 and TRBJ2-7; a weak D match, TRBD2 (5 bases). CDR3 length: 15 residues. From germline, CDR1 is SGHDT and CDR2 YYEEEE. V lost 6 bases, J lost 4 bases, and 20 bases lay in between. CDR3 amino acids: CASTLAGTLVYEQYF. CDR3 DNA: TGTGCCAGCACTCTAGCCGGAACACTGGTTTACGAGCAGTACTTC.

The chain carries TRBV10-3 and TRBJ2-3, with 7 bases that match TRBD2. The CDR3 extends over 17 amino acids. Germline CDR1 and CDR2: ENHRY and SYGVKD. Germline trimming cut 2 bases from V and 9 bases from J; bases unmatched to any gene: 17. The CDR3 nucleotides are TGTGCCATCAGTGAGATGGGACTACCCTCGGCGAGTAGAACGCAGTATTTT. Translation gives CAISEMGLPSASRTQYF.

This clone was observed a handful of times. The chain has TRBV4-3 and TRBJ1-1; tentatively, D is TRBD1 (5 bases). From germline, CDR1 is LGHNA and CDR2 YSLEER. V lost 0 bases, J lost 3 bases, and 11 bases lay in between. This CDR3 is 15 amino acids long. The CDR3 coding sequence is TGCGCCAGCAGCCAAGAAATTACAGGTTACACTGAAGCTTTCTTT. Its protein product is CASSQEITGYTEAFF.

The chain carries TRBV15 and TRBJ1-2; TRBD1 aligns across 8 bases. Germline loops: CDR1 LNHNV, CDR2 YYDKDF (reference sequence). CDR3 size: 16 residues. Trimming cost V 0 bases and J 2 bases; bases outside gene matches: 5. The CDR3 loop reads CATSRETGQVNYGYTF. The CDR3 nucleotides are TGTGCCACCAGCAGAGAGACGGGACAGGTGAACTATGGCTACACCTTC.

There are a few counts of this clone. The chain has TRBV10-1 and TRBJ2-7; no definite D call. CDR3 length: 12 residues. Trimming stripped 8 bases from V and 3 bases from J, with 11 bases between. In germline, CDR1 is WNHNN, CDR2 SYGVQD (reference sequence). The CDR3 nucleotides are TGCGCCAGCCCTTCACCGGACTACGAGCAGTACTTC. Residues: CASPSPDYEQYF.

This chain joins TRBV10-2 and TRBJ1-1, with TRBD1 matching over 7 bases. CDR3 length: 14 amino acids. The V gene's germline CDR1 is WSHSY and CDR2 SAAADI. Trimming removed 4 bases from V and 4 bases from J; junction bases left unmatched: 6. The CDR3 sequence is CASSGQGYGTEAFF. Here the CDR3 DNA reads TGCGCCAGCAGTGGACAGGGCTACGGCACTGAAGCTTTCTTT.

This clone appeared a few times. The V and J genes are TRBV4-3 and TRBJ1-2, with D tentatively TRBD1 (5 bases). CDR3 length equals 17 residues. V was pared by 0 bases and J by 5 bases, with 19 bases between. Germline CDR1 is LGHNA and CDR2 is YSLEER. The CDR3 reads CASSQDRFQGGRYGYTF. Written as DNA, the CDR3 is TGCGCCAGCAGCCAAGATCGTTTCCAGGGTGGTCGTTATGGCTACACCTTC.

The chain employs TRBV11-2 and TRBJ1-6; D gene ambiguous. Looked up from germline, CDR1 is SGHAT and CDR2 is FQNNGV. CDR3 length: 19 residues. With 7 bases removed from V and 0 bases from J, the gap between germline ends came to 22 bases. The chain's CDR3 is CASTPGDWRWGSYNSPLHF. CDR3 coding DNA: TGTGCCAGCACCCCCGGCGACTGGCGTTGGGGCTCCTATAATTCACCCCTCCACTTT.

V usage is TRBV19 and J usage is TRBJ1-1; D ambiguous. Germline V gene data show CDR1 as LNHDA and CDR2 as SQIVND (reference sequence). Trimming pared 3 bases from V and 0 bases from J, leaving 11 bases between. CDR3 length: 15 residues. Written as DNA, the CDR3 is TGTGCCAGTAGTATGGGTCTAGGCCTGAACACTGAAGCTTTCTTT. Protein sequence: CASSMGLGLNTEAFF.

The gene calls are TRBV18 and TRBJ1-1; D is undetermined. The germline V and J ends were trimmed by 6 bases and 0 bases, with 8 bases remaining between them. Germline V lookup: CDR1 KGHSH, CDR2 LQKENI. The CDR3 contains 13 residues. CDR3 protein: CASSPEMNTEAFF. The CDR3 DNA reads as TGTGCCAGCTCGCCCGAGATGAACACTGAAGCTTTCTTT.

The V gene is TRBV4-3, the J gene TRBJ1-2; D not certain. Germline CDR1 reads LGHNA; CDR2 reads YSLEER. The V gene lost 0 bases and the J gene lost 5 bases, with 7 bases spanning the gap. CDR3 length: 13 residues. The DNA for the CDR3 is TGCGCCAGCAGCCAAGATAGAGCGTATGGCTACACCTTC. The encoded protein is CASSQDRAYGYTF.

This clone showed up just once. J is TRBJ2-3 and V is TRBV29-1; a weak D match, TRBD2 (6 bases). CDR3 length: 12 amino acids. CDR1 is SQVTM, CDR2 ANQGSEA, per germline. V was clipped by 4 bases and J by 6 bases, with 11 bases between them. Here the CDR3 reads CSVAGGGDTQYF. CDR3 nucleotide sequence: TGCAGCGTTGCCGGTGGGGGGGATACGCAGTATTTT.

The chain uses TRBV6-6 and TRBJ1-5; 8 nucleotides agree with TRBD1. Looked up from germline, CDR1 is MNHNY and CDR2 is SVGAGI (reference sequence). This CDR3 spans 16 amino acids. Unmatched junction bases numbered 9, after V lost 8 bases and J lost 0 bases. DNA for the CDR3: TGTGCCAGCCGGATCGGGACAGGCGATAGCAATCAGCCCCAGCATTTT. The encoded protein is CASRIGTGDSNQPQHF.

The chain is built from TRBV5-1 and TRBJ1-6; a possible D gene is TRBD1 (6 bases). The length of the CDR3 is 14 residues. The germline gives CDR1 SGHRS, CDR2 YFSETQ. The V and J ends lost 0 bases and 10 bases respectively, with 11 bases between them. The CDR3 sequence is CASSLDGGRSPLHF. The DNA for the CDR3 is TGCGCCAGCAGCTTGGACGGGGGCAGGTCACCCCTCCACTTT.

By sample share, this clone is medium-sized. The V and J genes are TRBV5-1 and TRBJ1-4, with a possible D match to TRBD1 (6 bases). The germline CDR1 and CDR2 sequences are SGHRS and YFSETQ. V gave up 0 bases and J gave up 5 bases, with 17 bases separating them. The length of the CDR3 is 17 residues. CDR3 in amino acids: CASSLAYVGGGNEKLFF. Written as DNA, the CDR3 is TGCGCCAGCAGCTTGGCCTATGTTGGAGGGGGGAATGAAAAACTGTTTTTT.

The chain carries TRBV5-1 and TRBJ2-3; 7 bases match TRBD1. V gave up 4 bases and J gave up 1 base; unmatched junction bases: 6. In germline, CDR1 is SGHRS, CDR2 YFSETQ. The length of the CDR3 is 15 residues. DNA for the CDR3: TGCGCCAGCAGCCCTGACAGGGTTGGCACAGATACGCAGTATTTT. This gives the protein CASSPDRVGTDTQYF.

The chain couples TRBV2 to TRBJ2-5, with D uncertain. The V gene lost 3 bases and the J gene lost 2 bases, with 7 bases spanning the gap. The CDR3 has 13 residues. CDR1 SNHLY and CDR2 FYNNEI come from the germline V gene. For the CDR3, the DNA is TGTGCCAGCAGTGATAGTACTCAAGAGACCCAGTACTTC. As protein: CASSDSTQETQYF.

In this sample, this clone turned up a few times. V is TRBV14 and J is TRBJ1-1; D is uncertain. The CDR3 sequence is 13 residues long. In germline, CDR1 is SGHDN, CDR2 FVKESK. With 0 bases removed from V and 7 bases from J, the gap between germline ends came to 9 bases. Here the CDR3 DNA reads TGTGCCAGCAGCCAAGATGGTCAGGTTGAAGCTTTCTTT. Translated: CASSQDGQVEAFF.

This clone is medium-sized by share. This sequence joins TRBV5-1 and TRBJ2-6; the D is unclear. CDR1 is SGHRS, CDR2 YFSETQ, per germline. Trimming pared 3 bases from V and 0 bases from J, leaving 10 bases between. The CDR3 consists of 16 residues. CDR3 nucleotide sequence: TGCGCCAGCAGCTCCACAGTGCTCTCTGGGGCCAACGTCCTGACTTTC. It translates to CASSSTVLSGANVLTF.

This clone has only one observation. The chain carries TRBV25-1 and TRBJ1-1; D remains unclear. Per germline, CDR1 MGHDK and CDR2 SYGVNS. The CDR3 spans 15 residues. Trimming left V 3 bases short and J 4 bases short, with 15 bases between. The CDR3 loop is CASSDFGLEGTEAFF. The DNA of the CDR3 is TGTGCCAGCAGTGATTTTGGGTTGGAAGGCACTGAAGCTTTCTTT.

Concerning this clone: At the DNA level, this CDR3 is encoded by other sequences in the same sample as well. CDR3 sequence reads: CASSSGQGLYGYTF. The CDR3 nucleotides are TGTGCCAGCAGCTCGGGACAGGGCCTCTATGGCTACACCTTC. V and J are TRBV7-8 and TRBJ1-2; 9 bases align to TRBD1. This CDR3 is 14 amino acids long. V dropped 4 bases and J dropped 4; count of bases not matched to a gene: 4. CDR1 is SGHVS and CDR2 is FQNEAQ in the germline V gene.

This clone was recorded a few times. The gene calls are TRBV19 and TRBJ1-1; D is unclear. This CDR3 contains 13 residues. V lost 10 bases and J lost 0, with 12 bases in between. Germline lookup yields CDR1 LNHDA and CDR2 SQIVND (reference sequence). The CDR3 loop reads CANPSHVNTEAFF. The CDR3, as DNA: TGTGCCAACCCGTCACACGTGAACACTGAAGCTTTCTTT.

This clone occurred once. V gene TRBV6-6 combines with J gene TRBJ2-3; TRBD1 matches 10 bases. The V and J ends lost 7 bases and 1 base, in that order; junction bases with no gene match: 2. This CDR3 contains 14 residues. Per germline, CDR1 MNHNY and CDR2 SVGAGI (reference sequence). This chain's CDR3 is CASTGTGGTDTQYF. The CDR3 nucleotides read TGTGCCAGCACCGGGACAGGGGGCACAGATACGCAGTATTTT.

The V gene is TRBV11-3, the J gene TRBJ1-3; 7 bases align to TRBD1. Germline V lookup: CDR1 SGHNT, CDR2 YENEEA. The CDR3 is 12 amino acids. V dropped 4 bases and J dropped 7; count of bases not matched to a gene: 1. The CDR3 sequence is CASSYRGNTIYF. The CDR3 DNA is TGTGCCAGCAGCTACAGGGGTAACACCATATATTTT. The whole variable domain, remainder taken from reference TRBV11-3 and TRBJ1-3, is EAGVVQSPRYKIIEKKQPVAFWCNPISGHNTLYWYLQNLGQGPELLIRYENEEAVDDSQLPKDRFSAERLKGVDSTLKIQPAELGDSAVYLCASSYRGNTIYFGEGSWLTVV.